Here is one TCR beta chain with its context. V was pared by 5 bases and J by 4 bases, with 14 bases between. Germline CDR1 MDHEN, CDR2 SYDVKM. The CDR3 consists of 14 residues. This entry belongs to a study of CD8 T cells in Susac syndrome. Sequencing targeted TCR beta in T cells from blood (CD8+ and CD4+). The multiple sclerosis controls were treatment-naive patients, and their relapsing-remitting disease was stable or active. An input of about 0.45 to 1 ug of RNA was subjected to reverse transcription using random hexamers. A multiplex approach, immunoSEQ multiplex PCR, amplified TCR beta CDR3 across 54 Vbeta and 13 Jbeta. Via MiXCR, TCRdb re-called the immunoSEQ multiplex PCR reads, giving one row per CDR3 protein. Here the sample spans 150,000 to 250,000 distinct CDR3 sequences, roughly 95% being singletons.

The source material was CD4+ T cells from PBMCs. This receptor was identified in a human donor with multiple sclerosis. J is TRBJ1-2 and V is TRBV28; possibly TRBD1 for D (6 bases). The CDR3 reads CASSLIQGGYGYTF. CDR3 in DNA: TGTGCCAGCAGTCTCATACAGGGAGGCTATGGCTACACCTTC.